The T cell receptor beta chain under discussion was sequenced for a study of blood T cell repertoires in COVID-19. For the study at large: The study drew acute and convalescent COVID-19 samples from the United States, Italy and Spain. From T cells, B-cell-depleted T cells, or PBMCs came the material, which was cDNA or gDNA.

This clone is a singleton in its sample. Participants were aged 18 to 89 years, lived in 24 US areas, and enrolled virtually. There are 14 residues in the CDR3. Germline loops: CDR1 MGHRA, CDR2 YSYEKL. V was trimmed by 0 bases and J by 8 bases, leaving 11 bases between them. TCRdb keeps only in-frame clones here, not all; method: immunoSEQ multiplex PCR. The sample lists about 460,000 clones, 88% occurring once. This clonotype was obtained from a woman aged 60-75 years who had recovered from COVID-19. The gene calls are TRBV4-1 and TRBJ2-1; D may be TRBD2 (6 bases). Material for sequencing was PBMCs or T cells enriched from blood (not recorded which). The CDR3 DNA is TGCGCCAGCAGCCAAGATGTCGGGAGAGATGAGCAGTTCTTC. This sequence encodes CASSQDVGRDEQFF.